Following are 29 T cell receptor beta chains from one sample sequenced in a study of cytomegalovirus exposure and HLA in healthy donors. The protocol was immunoSEQ multiplex PCR, while the TCRdb copy is restricted to in-frame clones and leaves out a portion. Counted here are about 280,000 clones, 88% occurring once; the ten biggest clones make up around 0.9%. Sequencing used PBMCs. These receptors originate from a woman under 30 in good health and CMV-seronegative.

The chain employs TRBV6-1 and TRBJ1-3; D may be TRBD1 (6 bases). The CDR3 consists of 16 residues. Germline V gives CDR1 MNHNS, CDR2 SASEGT. Trimming left V 5 bases short and J 0 bases short, with 14 bases between. The CDR3 bases are TGTGCCAGCAGTCAAGACAGGCTCAGCTCTGGAAACACCATATATTTT. Encoded protein: CASSQDRLSSGNTIYF.

This clone has more than one count but fewer than ten. The chain links TRBV16 to TRBJ2-4; possibly TRBD1 for D (6 bases). The V end was cut by 0 bases, the J end by 7 bases, with 13 bases between. The CDR3 covers 15 residues. Germline CDR1 is KGHSY and CDR2 is FQNENV. The CDR3 DNA follows: TGTGCCAGCAGCCAATCACAAAGGGGGACGAACATTCAGTACTTC. Amino acid sequence: CASSQSQRGTNIQYF.

The chain links TRBV13 to TRBJ2-1; 7 bases are shared with TRBD2. The V gene end was trimmed by 1 base and the J gene end by 8 bases; junction bases not matched to a gene: 8. This CDR3 is 15 amino acids long. Germline assignment: CDR1 PRHDT and CDR2 FYEKMQ (reference sequence). CDR3 in amino acids: CASSLVAVAGHEQFF. The CDR3 nucleotides read TGTGCCAGCAGCTTAGTCGCGGTAGCGGGCCATGAGCAGTTCTTC.

This chain connects TRBV27 to TRBJ1-6; unclear D gene. The CDR3 runs 13 residues. The V end was cut by 9 bases, the J end by 1 base, with 7 bases between. Germline V gene lookup returns CDR1 MNHEY and CDR2 SMNVEV (reference sequence). CDR3 sequence reads: CASSASYNSPLHF. CDR3 in DNA: TGTGCCAGTAGCGCGTCCTATAATTCACCCCTCCACTTT.

This chain's CDR3 is CASSDPQGAGETQYF. As DNA, the CDR3 is TGTGCCAGCAGTGATCCTCAGGGGGCGGGAGAGACCCAGTACTTC. This chain connects TRBV25-1 to TRBJ2-5; 8 bases are a match to TRBD1. V trimming: 3 bases; J trimming: 4 bases; junction bases outside the gene matches: 7. The V gene's germline CDR1 is MGHDK and CDR2 SYGVNS. This CDR3 region has 15 residues.

In DNA, the CDR3 is TGTGCCAGCAGTTGGGGACAGGGGGTGATATACGAGCAGTACTTC. This sequence encodes CASSWGQGVIYEQYF. V gene TRBV28 combines with J gene TRBJ2-7; TRBD1 matches 11 bases. Germline CDR1 reads MDHEN; CDR2 reads SYDVKM. V was pared by 4 bases and J by 4 bases, with 6 bases of the junction left unmatched. This CDR3 is 15 amino acids long.

The chain is built from TRBV9 and TRBJ1-1; D perhaps matches TRBD1 (5 bases). Trimming left V 0 bases short and J 1 base short, with 16 bases between. The germline gives CDR1 SGDLS, CDR2 YYNGEE. The CDR3 is 17 amino acids. CDR3 region: CASSVDPPGGSNTEAFF. CDR3 sequence (DNA): TGTGCCAGCAGCGTAGACCCCCCCGGGGGGTCGAACACTGAAGCTTTCTTT.

V usage is TRBV18 and J usage is TRBJ2-7; 13 nucleotides match TRBD2. V was clipped by 3 bases and J by 4 bases; unmatched bases: 9. Germline CDR1 and CDR2: KGHSH and LQKENI. The CDR3 has 17 residues. The CDR3 nucleotides read TGTGCCAGCTCACCGTTACCCGGGACTAGCGGGACTTACGAGCAGTACTTC. Translation: CASSPLPGTSGTYEQYF. The full variable domain, completed using reference TRBV18 and TRBJ2-7, is NAGVMQNPRHLVRRRGQEARLRCSPMKGHSHVYWYRQLPEEGLKFMVYLQKENIIDESGMPKERFSAEFPKEGPSILRIQQVVRGDSAAYFCASSPLPGTSGTYEQYFGPGTRLTVT.

This rearrangement joins TRBV7-8 to TRBJ2-7; 13 nucleotides align to TRBD2. The length of the CDR3 is 19 residues. The germline V gene encodes CDR1 SGHVS and CDR2 FQNEAQ. The V gene end was trimmed by 4 bases and the J gene end by 4 bases; junction bases not matched to a gene: 16. The chain's CDR3 is CASSWGGLAGPEQGYEQYF. The CDR3, as DNA: TGTGCCAGCAGCTGGGGGGGACTAGCGGGACCCGAACAAGGTTACGAGCAGTACTTC. The variable domain in full, with the rest retrieved from reference TRBV7-8 and TRBJ2-7, is GAGVSQSPRYKVAKRGQDVALRCDPISGHVSLFWYQQALGQGPEFLTYFQNEAQLDKSGLPSDRFFAERPEGSVSTLKIQRTQQEDSAVYLCASSWGGLAGPEQGYEQYFGPGTRLTVT.

The chain recombines TRBV28 with TRBJ2-5; 12 bases are shared with TRBD2. CDR1 and CDR2 from the germline V gene are MDHEN and SYDVKM. Trimming took 6 bases from V and 4 from J; bases not matched to a gene: 3. This CDR3 contains 14 residues. The CDR3 DNA reads TGTGCCAGCAGACAGGGACTAGCGGGAGAGACCCAGTACTTC. Its translation: CASRQGLAGETQYF.

In regard to this clone: The junction shows a germline mismatch at one end, possibly a read error. V and J are TRBV19 and TRBJ2-1; weak D call: TRBD1 (6 bases). The CDR3 runs 13 residues. CDR1 is LNHDA and CDR2 is SQIVND in the germline V gene (reference sequence). The CDR3 DNA is TGTGCCAGTAGTCTAGACAGGCCAATTGAGCAGTTCTTC. Translated, it gives CASSLDRPIEQFF.

The V and J genes are TRBV7-2 and TRBJ2-7; D call uncertain. This CDR3 contains 13 residues. The ends were cut back, 2 bases at V and 7 bases at J, with 12 bases in the middle. CDR1 is SGHTA, CDR2 FQGNSA, per germline. CDR3 sequence (DNA): TGTGCCAGCAGCTTATCGGATGTGCGGGAGCAGTACTTC. It specifies CASSLSDVREQYF.

The chain has TRBV6-1 and TRBJ2-7; TRBD1 might be the D (5 bases). This CDR3 region has 14 residues. Deletions cut 5 bases from V and 1 base from J, with 12 bases between. Germline loops: CDR1 MNHNS, CDR2 SASEGT. This CDR3 reads CASSQTVGSYEQYF. CDR3 nucleotide sequence: TGTGCCAGCAGTCAGACAGTGGGGTCCTACGAGCAGTACTTC.

The V call is TRBV27, the J call TRBJ2-1, with D perhaps matching TRBD2 (6 bases). Germline loops: CDR1 MNHEY, CDR2 SMNVEV (reference sequence). The CDR3 length is 17 residues. The ends were cut back, 8 bases at V and 2 bases at J, with 22 bases in the middle. The CDR3 here is CASRHYTSGPTYNEQFF. CDR3 sequence (DNA): TGTGCCAGCCGCCACTACACGAGCGGGCCTACCTACAATGAGCAGTTCTTC.

J is TRBJ1-2 and V is TRBV27; D is possibly TRBD1 (5 bases). This CDR3 comprises 14 residues. Trimming left V 5 bases short and J 7 bases short, with 17 bases between. Per the germline V gene, CDR1 is MNHEY and CDR2 is SMNVEV (reference sequence). CDR3 loop: CASSLGGGVGGYTF. CDR3 DNA sequence: TGTGCCAGCAGTCTGGGGGGAGGTGTTGGTGGCTACACCTTC.

V and J are TRBV28 and TRBJ1-5; D is undetermined. The length of the CDR3 is 14 residues. Trimming removed 7 bases at V and 0 bases at J, with 10 bases between. Germline loops: CDR1 MDHEN, CDR2 SYDVKM. CDR3 coding DNA: TGTGCCAGCAAAATGAGCTATAGCAATCAGCCCCAGCATTTT. It codes for CASKMSYSNQPQHF.

This chain uses TRBV5-4 with TRBJ2-7; TRBD2 is a possible D gene (6 bases). V was shortened by 0 bases and J by 4 bases, with 8 bases between the two germline ends. This CDR3 comprises 13 residues. Germline assignment: CDR1 SGHNT and CDR2 YYREEE (reference sequence). CDR3 bases: TGTGCCAGCAGCTTGGGGACTAATTACGAGCAGTACTTC. It encodes CASSLGTNYEQYF.

The chain uses TRBV4-3 and TRBJ1-1; TRBD1 matches 7 bases. V lost 0 bases, J lost 1 base, and 5 bases stayed unmatched. The length of the CDR3 is 16 residues. The V gene's germline CDR1 is LGHNA and CDR2 YSLEER. CDR3 sequence (DNA): TGCGCCAGCAGCCAAGATTTGCCAGGGGGGAACACTGAAGCTTTCTTT. Protein: CASSQDLPGGNTEAFF.

The chain couples TRBV18 to TRBJ2-7; 10 nucleotides align to TRBD1. The CDR3 has 16 amino acids. Germline lookup yields CDR1 KGHSH and CDR2 LQKENI. With 4 bases clipped from V and 6 bases from J, the junction kept 12 bases outside the gene matches. The CDR3 loop is CASSRKDPGTGVEQYF. The CDR3 coding sequence is TGTGCCAGCTCACGGAAGGATCCCGGGACAGGGGTCGAGCAGTACTTC.

The chain joins TRBV5-1 to TRBJ2-3, with 11 positions matching TRBD2. This CDR3 is 18 amino acids long. CDR1 is SGHRS and CDR2 is YFSETQ in the germline V gene. V shed 0 bases and J 2 bases; nucleotides not matched to a gene: 8. The CDR3 sequence is CASSLGLAGPTPTDTQYF. Written as DNA, the CDR3 is TGCGCCAGCAGCTTGGGACTAGCGGGACCTACCCCCACAGATACGCAGTATTTT.

This CDR3 reads CASSSGRGPNYEQYF. CDR3 in DNA: TGTGCCAGCAGCTCGGGCAGGGGGCCTAACTACGAGCAGTACTTC. The gene calls are TRBV7-2 and TRBJ2-7; 8 bases are a match to TRBD1. V shed 4 bases and J 3 bases; nucleotides not matched to a gene: 8. CDR1 is SGHTA and CDR2 is FQGNSA in the germline V gene. The CDR3 is made up of 15 amino acids.

The chain uses TRBV7-2 and TRBJ1-1; D not certain. V shed 5 bases and J shed 5 bases, with 18 bases lying between them. CDR1 and CDR2 (germline): SGHTA, FQGNSA. The CDR3 is made up of 15 amino acids. The CDR3 region has the DNA TGTGCCAGCAGCCGTTCGGGGATCGGAGGGACTGAAGCTTTCTTT. Translating gives CASSRSGIGGTEAFF. Drawing the rest from reference TRBV7-2 and TRBJ1-1, the complete variable domain is GAGVSQSPSNKVTEKGKDVELRCDPISGHTALYWYRQSLGQGLEFLIYFQGNSAPDKSGLPSDRFSAERTGGSVSTLTIQRTQQEDSAVYLCASSRSGIGGTEAFFGQGTRLTVV.

This chain connects TRBV5-6 to TRBJ2-5; possible D gene TRBD2, 6 bases. The CDR3 is 15 residues long. CDR1 is SGHDT, CDR2 YYEEEE, per germline. Trimming cost V 3 bases and J 1 base, with 13 bases left between them. CDR3 in amino acids: CASSSPGGPQETQYF. The CDR3 coding sequence is TGTGCCAGCAGCTCACCCGGAGGGCCCCAAGAGACCCAGTACTTC.

There are a few counts of this clone. This chain uses TRBV6-1 with TRBJ1-1; 10 bases are shared with TRBD1. Germline V gene lookup returns CDR1 MNHNS and CDR2 SASEGT. The CDR3 extends over 13 amino acids. V gave up 7 bases and J gave up 4 bases; unmatched junction bases: 3. CDR3 residues: CASTGTGVTEAFF. As DNA, the CDR3 is TGTGCCAGCACCGGGACAGGGGTCACTGAAGCTTTCTTT.

The chain uses TRBV9 and TRBJ2-1, with 8 nucleotides matching TRBD2. The CDR3 has 16 amino acids. The germline gives CDR1 SGDLS, CDR2 YYNGEE. The trim removed 0 bases at V and 4 bases at J, leaving 6 bases unmatched. The CDR3 coding sequence is TGTGCCAGCAGCGTAGATCGCCAGCGGGGGTACAATGAGCAGTTCTTC. Translating gives CASSVDRQRGYNEQFF.

This chain links TRBV15 with TRBJ2-3; 8 positions match TRBD1. This CDR3 has 14 residues. V was pared by 4 bases and J by 3 bases, with 3 bases of the junction left unmatched. Germline V gene data show CDR1 as LNHNV and CDR2 as YYDKDF (reference sequence). CDR3 coding DNA: TGTGCCACCAGCAAAACAGGGGGTACAGATACGCAGTATTTT. Protein product: CATSKTGGTDTQYF.

The chain employs TRBV6-5 and TRBJ2-1; D is unclear. CDR1 is MNHEY, CDR2 SVGAGI, per germline. Between the trimmed V and J ends, which lost 0 bases and 4 bases, there was a span of 10 bases. This CDR3 has 15 residues. The CDR3 coding sequence is TGTGCCAGCAGTTACTCCAGCGTCGATTACAATGAGCAGTTCTTC. The encoded protein is CASSYSSVDYNEQFF.

The chain uses TRBV5-8 and TRBJ2-5, with 8 bases aligning to TRBD2. The V and J ends lost 0 bases and 4 bases, in that order; junction bases with no gene match: 5. Germline CDR1 reads SGHTS; CDR2 reads YDEGEE. The CDR3 contains 15 residues. In DNA form, the CDR3 reads TGTGCCAGCAGCTTGGGCAGCGGGAGTGTAGAGACCCAGTACTTC. Translated: CASSLGSGSVETQYF. Full variable domain (outside the CDR3, taken from reference TRBV5-8 and TRBJ2-5): EAGVTQSPTHLIKTRGQQATLRCSPISGHTSVYWYQQALGLGLQFLLWYDEGEERNRGNFPPRFSGRQFPNYSSELNVNALELEDSALYLCASSLGSGSVETQYFGPGTRLLVL.

The V call is TRBV28, the J call TRBJ1-2, with TRBD1 matching 8 bases. CDR1 is MDHEN, CDR2 SYDVKM, per germline. The CDR3 extends over 14 amino acids. V lost 6 bases to trimming and J lost 3 bases; unmatched junction nucleotides: 6. The CDR3, as DNA: TGTGCCAGCAGACAGGGGGGCGGGCACTATGGCTACACCTTC. It specifies CASRQGGGHYGYTF.